What follows is one T cell receptor beta chain and its context. This entry comes from a study of blood T cell repertoires in COVID-19. In germline, CDR1 is LGHDT, CDR2 YNNKEL (reference sequence). Trimming left V 1 base short and J 5 bases short, with 15 bases between. The CDR3 spans 16 residues. Profiling relied on immunoSEQ multiplex PCR, and the TCRdb table lists in-frame clones only, not all of them. The table records around 150,000 clones, about four fifths of them present only once. Specimen: peripheral blood. V is TRBV3-1 (or the pseudogene TRBV3-2) and J is TRBJ2-1, with a weak D call TRBD1 (5 bases). The receptor comes from a man aged 55 to 70 with active or convalescent COVID-19. CDR3 sequence reads: CASSQARQGSDNEQFF. The CDR3 region has the DNA TGTGCCAGCAGCCAAGCTCGTCAGGGCTCGGACAATGAGCAGTTCTTC.